This is a list of T cell receptor beta chains from one sample in a study of cytomegalovirus exposure and HLA in healthy donors. This table comes from immunoSEQ multiplex PCR, and its TCRdb copy is limited to in-frame clones, with some not included. The sample records about 180,000 clones, around 79% being singletons. The sequencing sample was made of PBMCs. These receptors were obtained from a woman in her fifties or sixties in good health and CMV-seronegative. Each CDR3 is given without its conserved first and last residue. Clone size appears in some rows only: once, few, many, or a class for an expanded clone.

j_gene | abundance | v_gene | len | CDR3aa
TRBJ2-7 | . | TRBV28 | 13 | ASSPPGNTIYEQY
TRBJ2-1 | few | TRBV7-9 | 12 | PPGRARRRDEQF
TRBJ2-7 | . | TRBV5-1 | 14 | ASSLDPTGGVYEQY
TRBJ2-1 | . | TRBV7-8 | 13 | ASSLGRQGAKEQF
TRBJ1-1 | . | TRBV28 | 11 | ASTQGGDTEAF
TRBJ2-7 | few | TRBV21-1 | 12 | ASSDLAGGYEQY
TRBJ2-7 | . | TRBV15 | 13 | ATSRKTGDPYEQY
TRBJ1-5 | . | TRBV2 | 13 | ASKWGGEGNQPQH
TRBJ2-2 | . | TRBV18 | 13 | ASSPQGANTGELF
TRBJ2-1 | . | TRBV9 | 11 | ASSVAGSPEQF
TRBJ2-7 | . | TRBV29-1 | 10 | SSGTGIYEQY
TRBJ2-5 | . | TRBV5-6 | 13 | ASSLTGAEGETQY
TRBJ2-5 | . | TRBV5-4 | 16 | ASSLPRPTPAVQETQY
TRBJ2-2 | . | TRBV5-4 | 14 | ASSLGGGWNTGELF
TRBJ2-7 | . | TRBV27 | 13 | ASSPGLGLNYEQY
TRBJ1-1 | . | TRBV6-1 | 16 | ASREDRVEGTLNTEAF
TRBJ2-5 | . | TRBV30 | 13 | AFCLLAGVQETQY
TRBJ1-5 | . | TRBV19 | 10 | ASSISYQPQH
TRBJ2-1 | . | TRBV29-1 | 15 | SVEDAARGSSYNEQF
TRBJ2-1 | . | TRBV5-1 | 13 | ASSNSAGGRYEQF
TRBJ1-1 | . | TRBV27 | 12 | ASSSFGQGSEAF
TRBJ1-1 | . | TRBV14 | 12 | ASSRQGAWTEAF
TRBJ2-7 | . | TRBV25-1 | 16 | ASSDPPRSGQESYEQY
TRBJ2-1 | . | TRBV18 | 14 | ASSPSGRAPYNEQF
TRBJ1-5 | . | TRBV7-2 | 13 | ASSLGQGAVQPQH
TRBJ2-3 | . | TRBV11-1 | 10 | ASGADTDTQY
TRBJ1-1 | . | TRBV5-6 | 11 | ASSPGGSTEAF
TRBJ1-2 | . | TRBV29-1 | 10 | SVEGTNYGYT
TRBJ2-7 | . | TRBV30 | 13 | AWKLMGGQGYEQY
TRBJ2-1 | . | TRBV19 | 15 | ASRRAGGHSGNNEQF
TRBJ1-1 | once | TRBV10-3 | 10 | AAGREGPGAF
TRBJ2-7 | once | TRBV28 | 11 | ASAEWSSYEQY
TRBJ2-4 | . | TRBV10-3 | 18 | AISERLLAGGGLAKNIQY
TRBJ1-4 | . | TRBV5-5 | 15 | ASSLYMRTDQNEKLF
TRBJ2-1 | . | TRBV30 | 11 | ARRTSSYNEQF
TRBJ1-2 | . | TRBV6-5 | 13 | ASGPQADTIYGYT
TRBJ2-3 | . | TRBV29-1 | 11 | SVTSGGRVTQY
TRBJ2-7 | . | TRBV6-5 | 13 | ASSYSRRTGSEQY